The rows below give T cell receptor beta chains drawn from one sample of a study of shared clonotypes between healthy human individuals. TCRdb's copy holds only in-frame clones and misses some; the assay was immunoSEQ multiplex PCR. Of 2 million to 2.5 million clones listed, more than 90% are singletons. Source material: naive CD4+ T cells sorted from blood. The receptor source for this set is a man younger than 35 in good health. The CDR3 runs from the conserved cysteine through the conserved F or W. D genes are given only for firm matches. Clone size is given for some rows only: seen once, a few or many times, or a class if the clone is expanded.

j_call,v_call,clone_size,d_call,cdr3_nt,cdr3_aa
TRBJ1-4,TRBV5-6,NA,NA,TGTGCCAGCAGCTTCGGGCGGCAGAATGAAAAACTGTTTTTT,CASSFGRQNEKLFF
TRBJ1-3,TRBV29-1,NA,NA,TGCAGCGTTGGTGATTCGGGAAACACCATATATTTT,CSVGDSGNTIYF
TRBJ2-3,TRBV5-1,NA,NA,TGCGCCAGCAGCTTGAAGACCGACACAGATACGCAGTATTTT,CASSLKTDTDTQYF
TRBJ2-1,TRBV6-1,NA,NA,TGTGCCAGCAGTGAGGGTGTCTTCGGGTACAATGAGCAGTTCTTC,CASSEGVFGYNEQFF
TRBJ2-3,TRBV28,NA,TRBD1,TGTGCCAGCGTCAGGGACAGGAGCACAGATACGCAGTATTTT,CASVRDRSTDTQYF
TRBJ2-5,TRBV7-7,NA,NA,TGTGCTAGCAGCCGGGGAGAGACCCAGTACTTC,CASSRGETQYF
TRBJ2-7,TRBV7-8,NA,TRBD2,TGTGCCAGCAGCTTAGCGGGCAGGGAGGGCGAGCAGTACTTC,CASSLAGREGEQYF
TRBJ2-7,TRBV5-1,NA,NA,TGCGCCAGCAGCTTGGCCGGGTCGGGTTACGAGCAGTACTTC,CASSLAGSGYEQYF
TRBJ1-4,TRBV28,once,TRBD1,TGTGCCAGCAGGCGAGACAGGGGTGGCGGTGAAAAACTGTTTTTT,CASRRDRGGGEKLFF
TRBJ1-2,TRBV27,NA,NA,TGTGCCAGCAGTTTAGAGGGGGGCTATGGCTACACCTTC,CASSLEGGYGYTF
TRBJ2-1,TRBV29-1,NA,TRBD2,TGCAGCGTTGAAGGAGCGGGATACAATGAGCAGTTCTTC,CSVEGAGYNEQFF
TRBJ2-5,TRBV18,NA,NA,TGTGCCAGCTCACCCTCAAGGGAGACCCAGTACTTC,CASSPSRETQYF
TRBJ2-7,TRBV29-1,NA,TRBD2,TGCAGCGTTGCAACTAGCGGGAGTCCCTACGAGCAGTACTTC,CSVATSGSPYEQYF
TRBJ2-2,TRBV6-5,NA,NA,TGTGCCAGCAGTTACTCGACCTCTCGTGTCGGGGAGCTGTTTTTT,CASSYSTSRVGELFF
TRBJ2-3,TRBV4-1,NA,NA,TGCGCCAGCAGCCAAGACGACAGCACAGATACGCAGTATTTT,CASSQDDSTDTQYF
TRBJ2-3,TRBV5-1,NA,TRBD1,TGCGCCAGCAGCCCAGGGGACAGGAACACAGATACGCAGTATTTT,CASSPGDRNTDTQYF
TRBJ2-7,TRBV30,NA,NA,TGTGCCTGGAGTCAGCTCTCCTACGAGCAGTACTTC,CAWSQLSYEQYF
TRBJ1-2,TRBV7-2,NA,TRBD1,TGTGCCAGCAGCTTTGGGACAGGGGATTATGGCTACACCTTC,CASSFGTGDYGYTF
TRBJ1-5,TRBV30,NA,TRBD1,TGTGCCTGGAGTACACAACCAGGGGGACAGCCCCAGCATTTT,CAWSTQPGGQPQHF
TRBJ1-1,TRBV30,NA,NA,TGTGCCTGGAGTCTCTGGAACACTGAAGCTTTCTTT,CAWSLWNTEAFF
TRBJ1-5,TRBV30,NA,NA,TGTGCCTGGAGTGGAACGCCGTATCAGCCCCAGCATTTT,CAWSGTPYQPQHF
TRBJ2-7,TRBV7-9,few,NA,TGTGCCAGCGGGGATTACGAGCAGTACTTC,CASGDYEQYF
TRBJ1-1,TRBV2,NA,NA,TGTGCCAGCAGACAGGAACCGAACACTGAAGCTTTCTTT,CASRQEPNTEAFF
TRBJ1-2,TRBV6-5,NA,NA,TGTGCCAGCAGTTACTCGGACAGAGCTAACTATGGCTACACCTTC,CASSYSDRANYGYTF
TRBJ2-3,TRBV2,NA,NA,TGTGCCAGCAGAGCCCACCGGAGCCCAGATACGCAGTATTTT,CASRAHRSPDTQYF
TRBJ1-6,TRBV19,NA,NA,TGTGCCAGTAGTACTCCCGGGACAAGGGGTTCACCCCTCCACTTT,CASSTPGTRGSPLHF
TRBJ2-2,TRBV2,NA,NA,TGTGCCAGCAGTGTAGACACCGGGGAGCTGTTTTTT,CASSVDTGELFF
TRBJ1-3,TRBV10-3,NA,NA,TGTGCCATCAGTTCCGGGTTGGCAGGGAGCTCTGGAAACACCATATATTTT,CAISSGLAGSSGNTIYF
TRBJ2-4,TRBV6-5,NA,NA,TGTGCCAGTAGTTCGGAAATGGGCATTCAGTACTTC,CASSSEMGIQYF